Below, 24 T cell receptor beta chains from the same sample are listed, as sequenced in a study of CD8 T cells in ankylosing spondylitis. In TCRdb, the 5' RACE reads were re-called with MiXCR into one record per CDR3 protein. Of some 800,000 distinct CDR3 sequences listed, about 10% are singletons. Their antigen targets remain unknown. Study-level points and caveats: Ankylosing spondylitis blood appeared to be characterized by a TCR beta motif of 7 to 9 highly homologous variants.

The sequencing input was blood, either unsorted or a sorted T cell fraction (not recorded which). The receptors were sampled from a male donor with ankylosing spondylitis.

In its sample, this clonotype was seen once. The chain uses TRBV7-8 and TRBJ1-1; D is unresolved. Germline-derived CDR1 and CDR2 are SGHVS and FQNEAQ. V lost 6 bases and J 4 bases, leaving 15 bases between the germline ends. CDR3 length: 14 residues. The CDR3, as DNA: TGTGCCAGCAGTCAAGGGTTTTGGGCCACTGAAGCTTTCTTT. Translating gives CASSQGFWATEAFF.

This chain links TRBV20-1 with TRBJ1-1, with D possibly being TRBD1 (5 bases). The V end lost 2 bases, the J end lost 10 bases, and 14 bases lay between the germline ends. The CDR3 runs to 12 residues. CDR1 is DFQATT, CDR2 SNEGSKA, per germline (reference sequence). CDR3 amino acids: CSARQGFGRAFF. The CDR3 nucleotides are TGCAGTGCTAGACAGGGTTTCGGGAGAGCTTTCTTT.

This clonotype occurred a few times. This chain uses TRBV7-3 with TRBJ2-6; D is undetermined. Germline CDR1 and CDR2: SGHTA and FQGTGA. The CDR3 covers 15 residues. V was shortened by 8 bases and J by 0 bases, with 11 bases between the two germline ends. CDR3 sequence (DNA): TGTGCCAGCGGTAAAGGAAGCTCTGGGGCCAACGTCCTGACTTTC. Encoded protein: CASGKGSSGANVLTF.

The table lists this clonotype with many counts. The V and J genes are TRBV7-2 and TRBJ2-7; D might be TRBD2 (7 bases). Germline lookup yields CDR1 SGHTA and CDR2 FQGNSA. CDR3 length: 15 residues. V was pared by 7 bases and J by 3 bases, with 19 bases between. The CDR3 loop reads CASTPGGQHNYEQYF. The CDR3 nucleotides are TGTGCCAGCACCCCCGGGGGGCAGCATAACTACGAGCAGTACTTC.

Only a few counts were recorded for this clonotype. The chain combines TRBV20-1 with TRBJ1-6, with D possibly TRBD1 on 6 matching bases. Germline-derived CDR1 and CDR2 are DFQATT and SNEGSKA (reference sequence). The CDR3 covers 15 residues. Trimming left V 5 bases short and J 2 bases short, with 13 bases between. The CDR3 spells CSAHTRQAYNSPLHF. The CDR3 DNA reads TGCAGTGCTCATACTCGACAGGCCTATAATTCACCCCTCCACTTT.

This clonotype has a count of ten or more. V gene TRBV4-3 combines with J gene TRBJ1-4; possible D gene TRBD1, 5 bases. The CDR3 covers 14 residues. Germline V gives CDR1 LGHNA, CDR2 YSLEER. The V end lost 0 bases, the J end lost 6 bases, and 8 bases lay between the germline ends. CDR3 region: CASSQDWGDEKLFF. Written as DNA, the CDR3 is TGCGCCAGCAGCCAAGATTGGGGGGATGAAAAACTGTTTTTT.

The chain recombines TRBV12-3 or TRBV12-4 with TRBJ1-2, with no clear D. V was shortened by 5 bases and J by 8 bases, with 12 bases between the two germline ends. The CDR3 runs to 12 residues. CDR3 in amino acids: CASSRTSRGYTF. DNA for the CDR3: TGTGCCAGCAGTAGGACCTCCCGGGGCTACACCTTC.

The chain joins TRBV7-2 to TRBJ1-2; perhaps TRBD1 as D (5 bases). Germline V gene lookup returns CDR1 SGHTA and CDR2 FQGNSA. Trimming pared 0 bases from V and 8 bases from J, leaving 16 bases between. This CDR3 has 15 amino acids. CDR3 residues: CASSLAFGRGRGYTF. The CDR3 DNA reads TGTGCCAGCAGCTTAGCTTTTGGGAGGGGACGAGGCTACACCTTC. The whole variable domain, filled in from reference TRBV7-2 and TRBJ1-2, reads GAGVSQSPSNKVTEKGKDVELRCDPISGHTALYWYRQSLGQGLEFLIYFQGNSAPDKSGLPSDRFSAERTGGSVSTLTIQRTQQEDSAVYLCASSLAFGRGRGYTFGSGTRLTVV.

CDR3 nucleotides: TGTGCCAGCAGACAAGATCGACGGGGCACTGAAGCTTTCTTT. Amino acids: CASRQDRRGTEAFF. The chain links TRBV27 to TRBJ1-1; D ambiguous. Trimming stripped 6 bases from V and 4 bases from J, with 15 bases between. This CDR3 spans 14 amino acids. Germline-derived CDR1 and CDR2 are MNHEY and SMNVEV (reference sequence).

In its sample, this clonotype was seen once. The chain combines TRBV20-1 with TRBJ1-1; no definite D call. There are 12 residues in the CDR3. Trimming cost V 5 bases and J 1 base, with 8 bases left between them. From germline, CDR1 is DFQATT and CDR2 SNEGSKA (reference sequence). CDR3 loop: CSAASANTEAFF. DNA of the CDR3: TGCAGTGCTGCTTCGGCGAACACTGAAGCTTTCTTT.

This clonotype was detected a few times. The chain employs TRBV20-1 and TRBJ2-7, with TRBD2 as a possible D gene (5 bases). Trimming took 3 bases from V and 0 from J, leaving 12 bases between them. The CDR3 loop spans 14 amino acids. CDR1 is DFQATT, CDR2 SNEGSKA, per germline (reference sequence). The CDR3: CSASWRAISYEQYF. The CDR3 DNA is TGCAGTGCTAGTTGGCGGGCTATCTCCTACGAGCAGTACTTC.

In its sample, this clonotype was seen a few times. The chain joins TRBV20-1 to TRBJ2-7, with TRBD2 matching over 9 bases. Losses at the gene ends were 2 bases for V and 3 bases for J; bases not matched to a gene: 11. The CDR3 spans 16 residues. Germline CDR1 reads DFQATT; CDR2 reads SNEGSKA (reference sequence). The CDR3 protein is CSARHDRTSAHYEQYF. DNA of the CDR3: TGCAGTGCTAGACACGACAGGACTAGCGCTCACTACGAGCAGTACTTC.

This clonotype was recorded at least ten times. J is TRBJ2-4 and V is TRBV6-2 or TRBV6-3; possibly TRBD1 for D (6 bases). With 2 bases removed from V and 8 bases from J, the gap between germline ends came to 10 bases. This CDR3 is 13 amino acids long. Looked up from germline, CDR1 is MNHEY and CDR2 is SVGEGT. The CDR3 DNA reads as TGTGCCAGCAGTTACACAGGGTGGGACATTCAGTACTTC. Amino acids: CASSYTGWDIQYF.

This clonotype was seen a handful of times. V is TRBV20-1 and J is TRBJ1-1; the D is unclear. Between the trimmed V and J ends, which lost 7 bases and 1 base, there was a span of 13 bases. CDR1 is DFQATT and CDR2 is SNEGSKA in the germline V gene (reference sequence). The CDR3 has 13 amino acids. The CDR3 reads CSGMRHRNTEAFF. As DNA, the CDR3 is TGCAGTGGTATGAGGCACAGGAACACTGAAGCTTTCTTT.

This clonotype was picked up a small number of times. The chain is built from TRBV20-1 and TRBJ1-1, with D possibly being TRBD1 (5 bases). There are 11 residues in the CDR3. Germline V gene sequence: CDR1 DFQATT, CDR2 SNEGSKA (reference sequence). Trimming shortened V by 3 bases and J by 7 bases, and 9 bases separated the two germline ends. The DNA for the CDR3 is TGCAGTGCTAGCGGGGCGAGTGAAGCTTTCTTT. This gives the protein CSASGASEAFF.

There are a few counts of this clonotype. The genes are TRBV12-3 or TRBV12-4 and TRBJ2-3; a possible D gene is TRBD1 (5 bases). V gave up 6 bases and J gave up 2 bases, with 12 bases separating them. This CDR3 contains 14 residues. The CDR3 sequence: CASRAGKNTDTQYF. The DNA of the CDR3 is TGTGCCAGCAGGGCAGGGAAAAACACAGATACGCAGTATTTT.

This clonotype was seen a few times. The chain couples TRBV18 to TRBJ2-1, with 11 bases aligning to TRBD2. Germline V lookup: CDR1 KGHSH, CDR2 LQKENI. The CDR3 contains 16 residues. The junction had 3 bases not matched to a gene; V was cut back by 2 bases and J by 3 bases. CDR3 loop: CASSPALAGGYNEQFF. CDR3 nucleotide sequence: TGTGCCAGCTCACCAGCCCTAGCGGGAGGCTACAATGAGCAGTTCTTC.

In its sample, this clonotype was seen a few times. The chain combines TRBV20-1 with TRBJ2-5; D not resolved. V was trimmed by 4 bases and J by 8 bases, leaving 14 bases between them. Germline V CDR1 and CDR2: DFQATT, SNEGSKA (reference sequence). CDR3 length equals 12 residues. CDR3 amino acids: CSATPRGVTQYF. In DNA form, the CDR3 reads TGCAGTGCTACCCCCCGCGGTGTAACCCAGTACTTC.

This clonotype turned up a few times. In DNA, the CDR3 is TGTGCCAGCAGCTACCGGGACAGGAGTTACGAGCAGTACTTC. Its translation is CASSYRDRSYEQYF. V and J are TRBV5-4 and TRBJ2-7; 8 nucleotides agree with TRBD1. The CDR3 runs 14 residues. The junction had 6 bases not matched to a gene; V was cut back by 3 bases and J by 4 bases. Looked up from germline, CDR1 is SGHNT and CDR2 is YYREEE (reference sequence).

The sample holds a few counts of this clonotype. This chain joins TRBV24-1 and TRBJ2-6, with no clear D. Germline lookup yields CDR1 KGHDR and CDR2 SFDVKD. The CDR3 runs to 16 residues. V was clipped by 3 bases and J by 1 base, with 9 bases between them. The CDR3 region has the DNA TGTGCCACCAGTGATCCCCAGGCATCTGGGGCCAACGTCCTGACTTTC. This translates into CATSDPQASGANVLTF.

This clonotype has just a few counts. The chain joins TRBV24-1 to TRBJ1-5, with unresolved D. Trimming removed 0 bases from V and 7 bases from J, with 9 bases in between. Germline V CDR1 and CDR2: KGHDR, SFDVKD. The CDR3 runs 14 residues. The CDR3 nucleotides are TGTGCCACCAGTGATTTGCAAGCTAGGCAGCCCCAGCATTTT. Translation gives CATSDLQARQPQHF.

This clonotype was seen ten or more times. An end of the junction does not agree with germline; a read error may underlie this. The V and J genes are TRBV11-2 and TRBJ2-1; 9 nucleotides match TRBD2. The germline CDR1 and CDR2 sequences are SGHAT and FQNNGV. This CDR3 is built from 15 residues. The CDR3 loop is CASSLDLAGYNEQFF. The CDR3 nucleotides are TGCGCCAGCAGCTTGGACCTAGCGGGGTACAATGAGCAGTTCTTC.

This clonotype was seen more than once but under ten times. The chain recombines TRBV7-6 with TRBJ2-5, with TRBD1 identical over 9 bases. Germline-derived CDR1 and CDR2 are SGHVS and FNYEAQ. Trimming took 5 bases from V and 4 from J; bases not matched to a gene: 8. This CDR3 region has 15 residues. The CDR3 DNA follows: TGTGCCAGCAGCCTAAGCACAGGGGGCGCAGAGACCCAGTACTTC. Amino acid sequence: CASSLSTGGAETQYF. Based on the CDR3 plus reference TRBV7-6 and TRBJ2-5, the full variable domain is GAGVSQSPRYKVTKRGQDVALRCDPISGHVSLYWYRQALGQGPEFLTYFNYEAQQDKSGLPNDRFSAERPEGSISTLTIQRTEQRDSAMYRCASSLSTGGAETQYFGPGTRLLVL.

This clonotype was observed many times. The rearrangement uses TRBV29-1 and TRBJ1-2; 10 bases line up with TRBD1. Germline CDR1 and CDR2: SQVTM and ANQGSEA. The CDR3 length is 15 residues. With V trimmed by 4 bases and J by 4 bases, 9 bases remained unmatched. The CDR3 loop reads CSVGGQGVGGYGYTF. CDR3 sequence (DNA): TGCAGCGTTGGAGGACAGGGGGTAGGGGGCTATGGCTACACCTTC. Complete variable domain (other parts from reference TRBV29-1 and TRBJ1-2): SAVISQKPSRDICQRGTSLTIQCQVDSQVTMMFWYRQQPGQSLTLIATANQGSEATYESGFVIDKFPISRPNLTFSTLTVSNMSPEDSSIYLCSVGGQGVGGYGYTFGSGTRLTVV.